Sequencing of this T cell receptor beta chain was carried out in a study of blood T cell repertoires in COVID-19. Repertoires were generated with immunoSEQ multiplex PCR, while TCRdb's copy carries only in-frame clones and drops some. The table has about 80,000 clones, around 77% seen once; the top ten hold about 16%. This CDR3 contains 15 residues. CDR1 MGHDK and CDR2 SYGVNS come from the germline V gene. V lost 3 bases, J lost 5 bases, and 5 bases stayed unmatched. The sequencing sample was made of peripheral blood. This receptor was identified in a man in his 70s with active or convalescent COVID-19. This chain uses TRBV25-1 with TRBJ1-4; 8 bases are shared with TRBD1. As DNA, the CDR3 is TGTGCCAGCAGTGAGGCAGGGGGCCGGAATGAAAAACTGTTTTTT. This translates into CASSEAGGRNEKLFF.